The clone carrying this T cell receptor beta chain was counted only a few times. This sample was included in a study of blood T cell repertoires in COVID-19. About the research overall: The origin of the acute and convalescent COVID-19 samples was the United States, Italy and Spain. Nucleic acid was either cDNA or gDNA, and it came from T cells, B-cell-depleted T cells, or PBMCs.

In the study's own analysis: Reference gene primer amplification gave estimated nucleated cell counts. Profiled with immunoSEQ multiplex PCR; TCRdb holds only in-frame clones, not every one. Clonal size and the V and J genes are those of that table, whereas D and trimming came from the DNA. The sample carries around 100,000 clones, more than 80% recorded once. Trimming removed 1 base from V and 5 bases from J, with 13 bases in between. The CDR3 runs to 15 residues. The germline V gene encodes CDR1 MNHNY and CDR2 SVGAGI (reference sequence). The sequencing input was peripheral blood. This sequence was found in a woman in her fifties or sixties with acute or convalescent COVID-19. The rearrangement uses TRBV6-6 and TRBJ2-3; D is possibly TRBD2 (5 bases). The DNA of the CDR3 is TGTGCCAGCAGTTACTTGGCGGTCGGGGAAGATACGCAGTATTTT. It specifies CASSYLAVGEDTQYF.